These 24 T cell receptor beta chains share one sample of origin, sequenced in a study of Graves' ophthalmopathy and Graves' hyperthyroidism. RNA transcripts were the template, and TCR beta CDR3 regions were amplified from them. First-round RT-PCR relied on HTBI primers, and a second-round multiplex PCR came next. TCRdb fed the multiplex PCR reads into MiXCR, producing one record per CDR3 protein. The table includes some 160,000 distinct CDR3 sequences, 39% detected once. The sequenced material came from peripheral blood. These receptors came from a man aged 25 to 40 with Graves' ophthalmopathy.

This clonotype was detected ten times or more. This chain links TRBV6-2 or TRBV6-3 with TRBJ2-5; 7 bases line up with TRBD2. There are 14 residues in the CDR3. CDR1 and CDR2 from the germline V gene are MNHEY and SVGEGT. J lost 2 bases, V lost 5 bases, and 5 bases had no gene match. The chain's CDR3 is CASSHSGPQETQYF. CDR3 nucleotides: TGTGCCAGCAGTCATAGCGGGCCTCAAGAGACCCAGTACTTC.

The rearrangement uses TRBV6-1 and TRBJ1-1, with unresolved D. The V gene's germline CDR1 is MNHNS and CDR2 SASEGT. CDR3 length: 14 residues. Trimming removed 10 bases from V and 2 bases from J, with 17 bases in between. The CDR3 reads CANSPRESNTEAFF. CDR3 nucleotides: TGTGCCAACTCACCGCGGGAATCAAACACTGAAGCTTTCTTT.

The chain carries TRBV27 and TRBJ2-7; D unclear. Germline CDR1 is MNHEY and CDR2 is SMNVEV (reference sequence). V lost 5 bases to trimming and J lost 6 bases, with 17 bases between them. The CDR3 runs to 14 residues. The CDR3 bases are TGTGCCAGCAGTCTCTCACAGACCCTCTCCGAGCAGTACTTC. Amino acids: CASSLSQTLSEQYF.

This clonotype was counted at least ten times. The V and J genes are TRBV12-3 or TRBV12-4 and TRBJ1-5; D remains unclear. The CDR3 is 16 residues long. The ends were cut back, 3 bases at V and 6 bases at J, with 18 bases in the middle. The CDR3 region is CASSFLGGPLAQPQHF. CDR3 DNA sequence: TGTGCCAGCAGTTTCCTTGGTGGGCCTCTAGCTCAGCCCCAGCATTTT.

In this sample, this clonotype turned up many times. The DNA of the CDR3 is TGTGCCAGCAGAGTCCCCATTGCCCCCTACGAGCAGTACTTC. The encoded protein is CASRVPIAPYEQYF. The chain links TRBV28 to TRBJ2-7; D gene ambiguous. The CDR3 runs to 14 residues. Between the trimmed V and J ends, which lost 6 bases and 2 bases, there was a span of 14 bases. Per the germline V gene, CDR1 is MDHEN and CDR2 is SYDVKM.

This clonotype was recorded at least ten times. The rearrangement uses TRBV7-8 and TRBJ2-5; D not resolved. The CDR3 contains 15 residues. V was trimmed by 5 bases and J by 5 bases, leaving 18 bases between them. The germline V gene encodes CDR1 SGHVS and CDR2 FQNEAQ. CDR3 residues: CASSQKTRLGETQYF. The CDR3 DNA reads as TGTGCCAGCAGCCAAAAGACCCGCTTAGGGGAGACCCAGTACTTC.

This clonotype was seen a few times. The CDR3: CASSRPAGADAEAFF. The DNA for the CDR3 is TGTGCCAGCAGTCGGCCCGCGGGAGCCGACGCTGAAGCTTTCTTT. The chain uses TRBV6-1 and TRBJ1-1; D remains ambiguous. CDR1 and CDR2 from the germline V gene are MNHNS and SASEGT. Between the trimmed V and J ends, which lost 5 bases and 6 bases, there was a span of 19 bases. The CDR3 has 15 residues.

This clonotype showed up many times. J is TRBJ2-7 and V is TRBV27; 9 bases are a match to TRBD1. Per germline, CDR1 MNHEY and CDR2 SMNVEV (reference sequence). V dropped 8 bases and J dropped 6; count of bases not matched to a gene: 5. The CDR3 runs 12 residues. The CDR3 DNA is TGTGCCAGCTTTACAGGGGGCGGCGAGCAGTACTTC. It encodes CASFTGGGEQYF.

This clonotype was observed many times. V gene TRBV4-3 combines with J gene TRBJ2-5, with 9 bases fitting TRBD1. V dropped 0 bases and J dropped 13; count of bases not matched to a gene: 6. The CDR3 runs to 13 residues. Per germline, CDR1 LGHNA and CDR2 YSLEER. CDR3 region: CASSQDGGQGLYF. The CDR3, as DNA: TGCGCCAGCAGCCAAGATGGGGGACAGGGTCTGTACTTC.

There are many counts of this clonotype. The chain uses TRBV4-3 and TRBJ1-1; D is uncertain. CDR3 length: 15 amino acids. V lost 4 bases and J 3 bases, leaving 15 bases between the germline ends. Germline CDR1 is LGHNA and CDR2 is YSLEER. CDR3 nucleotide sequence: TGCGCCAGCAGCCGCGAGGCAGCGATTGACACTGAAGCTTTCTTT. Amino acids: CASSREAAIDTEAFF.

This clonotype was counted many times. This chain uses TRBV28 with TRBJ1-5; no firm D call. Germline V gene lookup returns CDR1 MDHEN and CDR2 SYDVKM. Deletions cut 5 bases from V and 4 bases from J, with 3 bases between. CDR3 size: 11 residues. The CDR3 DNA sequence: TGTGCCAGCAGTCGTAATCAGCCCCAGCATTTT. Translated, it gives CASSRNQPQHF.

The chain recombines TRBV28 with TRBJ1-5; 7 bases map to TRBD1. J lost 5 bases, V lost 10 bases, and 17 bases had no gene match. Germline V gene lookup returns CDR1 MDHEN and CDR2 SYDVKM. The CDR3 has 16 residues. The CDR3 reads CATNPHRQGGHQPQHF. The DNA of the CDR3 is TGTGCCACCAACCCCCACCGACAGGGAGGGCATCAGCCCCAGCATTTT.

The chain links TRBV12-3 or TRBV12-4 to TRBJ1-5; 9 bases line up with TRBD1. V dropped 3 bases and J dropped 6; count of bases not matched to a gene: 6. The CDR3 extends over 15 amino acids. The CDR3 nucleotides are TGTGCCAGCAGTTTGGAGACAGGGGGTTCTCAGCCCCAGCATTTT. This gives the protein CASSLETGGSQPQHF.

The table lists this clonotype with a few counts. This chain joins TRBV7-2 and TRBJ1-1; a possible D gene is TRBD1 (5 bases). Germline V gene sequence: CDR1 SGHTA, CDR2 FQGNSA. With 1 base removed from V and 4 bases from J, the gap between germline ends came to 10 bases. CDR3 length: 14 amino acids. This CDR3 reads CASSLGRGVTEAFF. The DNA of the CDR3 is TGTGCCAGCAGCTTAGGTAGAGGGGTCACTGAAGCTTTCTTT. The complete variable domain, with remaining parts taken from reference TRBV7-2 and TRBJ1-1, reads GAGVSQSPSNKVTEKGKDVELRCDPISGHTALYWYRQSLGQGLEFLIYFQGNSAPDKSGLPSDRFSAERTGGSVSTLTIQRTQQEDSAVYLCASSLGRGVTEAFFGQGTRLTVV.

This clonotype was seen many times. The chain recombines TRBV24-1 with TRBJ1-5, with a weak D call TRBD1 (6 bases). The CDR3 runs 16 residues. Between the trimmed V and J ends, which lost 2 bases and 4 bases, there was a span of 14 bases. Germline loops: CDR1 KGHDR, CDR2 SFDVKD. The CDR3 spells CATSDSRGIGNQPQHF. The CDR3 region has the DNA TGTGCCACCAGTGATTCCAGGGGAATCGGTAATCAGCCCCAGCATTTT.

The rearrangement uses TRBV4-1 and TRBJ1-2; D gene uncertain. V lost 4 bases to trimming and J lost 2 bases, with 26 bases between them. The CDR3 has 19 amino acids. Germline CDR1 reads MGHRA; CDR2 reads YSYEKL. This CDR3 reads CASSPGLGRSISENYGYTF. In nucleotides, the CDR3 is TGCGCCAGCAGCCCTGGACTTGGACGGTCCATTTCCGAAAACTATGGCTACACCTTC.

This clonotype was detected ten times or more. CDR3 DNA: TGTGCCAGCAGCTTACAGGGGGACAGGGTGGGCGAGCAGTACTTC. As protein: CASSLQGDRVGEQYF. The chain is built from TRBV7-3 and TRBJ2-7; 9 nucleotides match TRBD1. This CDR3 is built from 15 residues. The V gene's germline CDR1 is SGHTA and CDR2 FQGTGA. After removal of 2 bases from V and 6 bases from J, the junction contained 8 bases not matched to a gene.

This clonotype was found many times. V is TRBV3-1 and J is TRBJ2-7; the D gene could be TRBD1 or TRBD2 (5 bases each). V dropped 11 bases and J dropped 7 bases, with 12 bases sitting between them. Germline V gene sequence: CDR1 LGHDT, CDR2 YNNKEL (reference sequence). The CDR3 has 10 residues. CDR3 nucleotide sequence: TGTGCCTCCAGAGGGGAAGAGCAGTACTTC. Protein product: CASRGEEQYF.

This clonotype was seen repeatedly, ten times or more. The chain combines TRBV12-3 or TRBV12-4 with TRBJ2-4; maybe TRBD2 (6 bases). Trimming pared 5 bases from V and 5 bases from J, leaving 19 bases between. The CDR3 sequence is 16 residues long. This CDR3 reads CASSDLTSFDENIQYF. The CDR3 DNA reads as TGTGCCAGCAGTGATCTTACTAGCTTCGACGAAAACATTCAGTACTTC.

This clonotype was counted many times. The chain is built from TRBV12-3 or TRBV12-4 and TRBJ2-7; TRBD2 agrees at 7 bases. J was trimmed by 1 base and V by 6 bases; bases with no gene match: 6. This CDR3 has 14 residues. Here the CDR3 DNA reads TGTGCCAGCAGCCTAGCGCGGGGGTCCTACGAGCAGTACTTC. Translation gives CASSLARGSYEQYF.

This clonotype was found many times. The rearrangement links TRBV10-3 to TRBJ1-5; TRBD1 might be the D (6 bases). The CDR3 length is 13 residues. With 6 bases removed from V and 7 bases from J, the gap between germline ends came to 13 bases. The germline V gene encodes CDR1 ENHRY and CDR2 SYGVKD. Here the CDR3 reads CAIRGTPYQPQHF. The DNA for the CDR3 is TGTGCCATCAGAGGGACACCATACCAGCCCCAGCATTTT.

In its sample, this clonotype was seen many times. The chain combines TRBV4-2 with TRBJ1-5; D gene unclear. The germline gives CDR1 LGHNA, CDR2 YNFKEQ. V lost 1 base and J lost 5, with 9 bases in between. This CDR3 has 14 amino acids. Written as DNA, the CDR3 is TGTGCCAGCAGCCAAGTATCCGACGATCAGCCCCAGCATTTT. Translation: CASSQVSDDQPQHF.

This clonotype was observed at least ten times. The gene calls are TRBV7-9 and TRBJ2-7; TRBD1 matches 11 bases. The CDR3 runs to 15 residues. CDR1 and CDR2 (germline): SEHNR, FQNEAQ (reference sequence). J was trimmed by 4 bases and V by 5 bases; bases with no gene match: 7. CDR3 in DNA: TGTGCCAGCAGCACCGCCGGGACAGGGGGGTACGAGCAGTACTTC. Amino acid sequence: CASSTAGTGGYEQYF.

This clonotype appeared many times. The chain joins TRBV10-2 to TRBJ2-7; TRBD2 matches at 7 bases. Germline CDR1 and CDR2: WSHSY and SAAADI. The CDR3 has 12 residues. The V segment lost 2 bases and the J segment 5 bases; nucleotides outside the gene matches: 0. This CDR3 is CASSEGTNEQYF. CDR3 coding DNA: TGCGCCAGCAGTGAGGGGACTAACGAGCAGTACTTC.